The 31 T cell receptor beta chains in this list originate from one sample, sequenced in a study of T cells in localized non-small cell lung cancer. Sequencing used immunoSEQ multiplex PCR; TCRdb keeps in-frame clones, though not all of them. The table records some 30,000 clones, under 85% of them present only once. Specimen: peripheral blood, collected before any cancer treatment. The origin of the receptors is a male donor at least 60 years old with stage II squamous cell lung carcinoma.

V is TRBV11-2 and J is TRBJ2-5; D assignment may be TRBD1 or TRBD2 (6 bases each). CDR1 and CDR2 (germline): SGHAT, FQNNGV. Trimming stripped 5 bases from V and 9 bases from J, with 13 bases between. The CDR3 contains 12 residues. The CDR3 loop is CASSPGARAQYF. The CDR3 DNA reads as TGTGCCAGCAGCCCGGGGGCGAGGGCCCAGTACTTC.

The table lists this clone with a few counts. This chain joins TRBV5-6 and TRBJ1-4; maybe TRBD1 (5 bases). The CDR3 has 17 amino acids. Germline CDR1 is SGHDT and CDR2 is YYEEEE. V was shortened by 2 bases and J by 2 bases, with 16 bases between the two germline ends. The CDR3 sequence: CASSFAYGGTTNEKLFF. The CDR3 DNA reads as TGTGCCAGCAGCTTCGCTTACGGGGGTACGACTAATGAAAAACTGTTTTTT.

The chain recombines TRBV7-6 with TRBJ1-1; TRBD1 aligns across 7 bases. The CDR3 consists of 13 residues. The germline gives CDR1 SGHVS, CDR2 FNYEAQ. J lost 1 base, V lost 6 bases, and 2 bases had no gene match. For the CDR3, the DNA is TGTGCCAGCAGTAACAGGGGGAACACTGAAGCTTTCTTT. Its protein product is CASSNRGNTEAFF. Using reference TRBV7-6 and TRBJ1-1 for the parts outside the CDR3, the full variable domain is GAGVSQSPRYKVTKRGQDVALRCDPISGHVSLYWYRQALGQGPEFLTYFNYEAQQDKSGLPNDRFSAERPEGSISTLTIQRTEQRDSAMYRCASSNRGNTEAFFGQGTRLTVV.

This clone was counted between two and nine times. CDR3: CASSLSPQGVEKLFF. CDR3 bases: TGTGCCAGCAGCTTATCCCCCCAGGGGGTTGAAAAACTGTTTTTT. This chain connects TRBV11-2 to TRBJ1-4; 7 bases align to TRBD1. The CDR3 totals 15 residues. Trimming took 2 bases from V and 7 from J; bases not matched to a gene: 7. Germline V gene data show CDR1 as SGHAT and CDR2 as FQNNGV.

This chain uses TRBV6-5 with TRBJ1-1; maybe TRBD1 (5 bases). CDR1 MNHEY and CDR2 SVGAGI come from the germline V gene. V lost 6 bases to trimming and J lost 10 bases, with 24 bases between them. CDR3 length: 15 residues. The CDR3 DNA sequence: TGTGCCAGCAGCAAGACCTGGGGGAACGATGGGGGAGCTTTCTTT. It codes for CASSKTWGNDGGAFF.

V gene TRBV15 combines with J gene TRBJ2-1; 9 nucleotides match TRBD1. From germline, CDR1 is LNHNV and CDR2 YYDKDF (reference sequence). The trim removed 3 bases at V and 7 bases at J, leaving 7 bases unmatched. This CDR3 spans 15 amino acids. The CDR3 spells CATSSGGTGMNEQFF. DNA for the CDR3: TGTGCCACCAGCAGTGGAGGGACAGGGATGAATGAGCAGTTCTTC.

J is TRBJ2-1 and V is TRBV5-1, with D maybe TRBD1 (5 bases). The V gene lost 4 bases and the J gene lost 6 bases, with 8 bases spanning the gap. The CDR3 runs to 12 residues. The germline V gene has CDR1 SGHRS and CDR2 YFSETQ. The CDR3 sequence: CASSPQGNEQFF. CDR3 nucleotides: TGCGCCAGCAGCCCCCAGGGCAATGAGCAGTTCTTC.

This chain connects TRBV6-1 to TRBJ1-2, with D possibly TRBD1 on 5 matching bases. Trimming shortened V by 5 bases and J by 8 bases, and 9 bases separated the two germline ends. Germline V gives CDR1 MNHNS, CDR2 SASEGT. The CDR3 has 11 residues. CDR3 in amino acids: CASSYGGGYTF. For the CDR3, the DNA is TGTGCCAGCAGTTACGGGGGAGGCTACACCTTC.

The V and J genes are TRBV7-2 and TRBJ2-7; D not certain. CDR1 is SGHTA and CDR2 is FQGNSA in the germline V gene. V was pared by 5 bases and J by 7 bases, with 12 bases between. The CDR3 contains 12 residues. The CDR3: CASSPAGREQYF. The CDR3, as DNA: TGTGCCAGCAGCCCAGCAGGAAGGGAGCAGTACTTC.

The DNA of the CDR3 is TGTGCCAGCAGCTCTCAGGGGGGGGGAGCAGATACGCAGTATTTT. Protein product: CASSSQGGGADTQYF. The chain recombines TRBV7-8 with TRBJ2-3; TRBD1 or TRBD2 may be the D gene (7 bases each). Per the germline V gene, CDR1 is SGHVS and CDR2 is FQNEAQ. V was shortened by 4 bases and J by 4 bases, with 15 bases between the two germline ends. The CDR3 loop spans 15 amino acids.

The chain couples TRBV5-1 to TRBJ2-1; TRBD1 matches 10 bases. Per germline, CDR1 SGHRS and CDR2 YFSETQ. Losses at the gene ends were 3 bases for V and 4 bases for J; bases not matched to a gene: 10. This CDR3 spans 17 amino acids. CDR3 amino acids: CASSSNYGTGAYNEQFF. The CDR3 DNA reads TGCGCCAGCAGCTCTAACTACGGGACAGGGGCGTACAATGAGCAGTTCTTC.

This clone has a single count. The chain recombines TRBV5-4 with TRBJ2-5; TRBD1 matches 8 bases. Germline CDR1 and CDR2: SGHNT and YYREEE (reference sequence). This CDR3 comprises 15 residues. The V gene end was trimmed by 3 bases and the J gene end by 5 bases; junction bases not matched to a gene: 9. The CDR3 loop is CASSSGQGFRETQYF. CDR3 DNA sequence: TGTGCCAGCAGCTCTGGACAGGGATTTCGGGAGACCCAGTACTTC.

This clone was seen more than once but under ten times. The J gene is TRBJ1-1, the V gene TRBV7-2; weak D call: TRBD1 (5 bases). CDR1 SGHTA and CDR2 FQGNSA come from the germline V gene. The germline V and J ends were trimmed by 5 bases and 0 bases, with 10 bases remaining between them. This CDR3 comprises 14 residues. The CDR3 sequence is CASSRDGMNTEAFF. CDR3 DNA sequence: TGTGCCAGCAGCAGGGACGGGATGAACACTGAAGCTTTCTTT.

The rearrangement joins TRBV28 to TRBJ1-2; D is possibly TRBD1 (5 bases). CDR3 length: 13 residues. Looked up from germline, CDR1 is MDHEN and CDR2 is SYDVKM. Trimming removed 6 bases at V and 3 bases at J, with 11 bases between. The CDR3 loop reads CASSLQGYYGYTF. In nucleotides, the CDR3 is TGTGCCAGCAGCCTCCAGGGATACTATGGCTACACCTTC.

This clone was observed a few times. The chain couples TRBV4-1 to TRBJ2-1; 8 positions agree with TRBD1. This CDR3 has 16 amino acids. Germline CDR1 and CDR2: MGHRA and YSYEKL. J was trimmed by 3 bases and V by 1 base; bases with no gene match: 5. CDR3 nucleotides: TGCGCCAGCAGCCAAGTAGGCAGGGGGCTCTACAATGAGCAGTTCTTC. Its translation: CASSQVGRGLYNEQFF.

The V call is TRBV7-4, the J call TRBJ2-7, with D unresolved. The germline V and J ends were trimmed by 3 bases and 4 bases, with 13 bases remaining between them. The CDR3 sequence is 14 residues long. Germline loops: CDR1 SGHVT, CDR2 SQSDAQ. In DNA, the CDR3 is TGTGCCAGCAGCTTTCGACCCATTCGGTACGAGCAGTACTTC. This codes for CASSFRPIRYEQYF.

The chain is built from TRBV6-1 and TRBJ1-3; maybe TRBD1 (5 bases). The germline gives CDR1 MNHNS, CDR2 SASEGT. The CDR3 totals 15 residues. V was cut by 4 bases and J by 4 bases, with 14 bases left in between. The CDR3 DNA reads TGTGCCAGCAGTGGACAGACTCCGGGGGGAAACACCATATATTTT. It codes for CASSGQTPGGNTIYF.

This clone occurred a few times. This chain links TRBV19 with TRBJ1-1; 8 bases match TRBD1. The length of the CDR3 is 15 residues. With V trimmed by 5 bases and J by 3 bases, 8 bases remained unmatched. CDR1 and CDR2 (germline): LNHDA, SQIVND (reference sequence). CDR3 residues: CASSFLTGQDTEAFF. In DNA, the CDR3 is TGTGCCAGTAGTTTCCTGACGGGACAGGACACTGAAGCTTTCTTT. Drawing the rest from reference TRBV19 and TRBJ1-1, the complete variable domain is DGGITQSPKYLFRKEGQNVTLSCEQNLNHDAMYWYRQDPGQGLRLIYYSQIVNDFQKGDIAEGYSVSREKKESFPLTVTSAQKNPTAFYLCASSFLTGQDTEAFFGQGTRLTVV.

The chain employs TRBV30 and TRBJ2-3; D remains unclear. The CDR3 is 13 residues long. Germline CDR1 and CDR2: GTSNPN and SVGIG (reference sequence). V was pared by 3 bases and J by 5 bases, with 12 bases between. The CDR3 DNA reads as TGTGCCTGGAGCCGTAGTTCAATAGATACGCAGTATTTT. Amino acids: CAWSRSSIDTQYF.

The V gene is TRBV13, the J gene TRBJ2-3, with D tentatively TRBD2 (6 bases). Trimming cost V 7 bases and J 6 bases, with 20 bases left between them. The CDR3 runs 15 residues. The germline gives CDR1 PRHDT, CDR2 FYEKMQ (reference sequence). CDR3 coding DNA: TGTGCCAGCACCCTCTCGCCAGCGGGTGGGGATACGCAGTATTTT. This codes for CASTLSPAGGDTQYF.

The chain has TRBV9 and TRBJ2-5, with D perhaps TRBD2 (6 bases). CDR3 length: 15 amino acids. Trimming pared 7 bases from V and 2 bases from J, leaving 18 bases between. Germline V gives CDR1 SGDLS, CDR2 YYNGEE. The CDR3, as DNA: TGTGCCAGCTGGTTGGGGACTCCCAAACAAGAGACCCAGTACTTC. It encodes CASWLGTPKQETQYF.

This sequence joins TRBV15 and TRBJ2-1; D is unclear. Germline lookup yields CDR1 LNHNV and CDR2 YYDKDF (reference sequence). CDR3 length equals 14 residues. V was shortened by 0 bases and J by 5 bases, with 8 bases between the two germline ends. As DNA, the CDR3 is TGTGCCACCAGCAGAGATGACCCAAACAATGAGCAGTTCTTC. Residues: CATSRDDPNNEQFF.

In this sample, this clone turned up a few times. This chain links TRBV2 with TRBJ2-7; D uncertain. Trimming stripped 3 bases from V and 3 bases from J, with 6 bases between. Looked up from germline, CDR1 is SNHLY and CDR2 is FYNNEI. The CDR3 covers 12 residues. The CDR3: CASSEDLYEQYF. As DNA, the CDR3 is TGTGCCAGCAGTGAGGACCTCTACGAGCAGTACTTC.

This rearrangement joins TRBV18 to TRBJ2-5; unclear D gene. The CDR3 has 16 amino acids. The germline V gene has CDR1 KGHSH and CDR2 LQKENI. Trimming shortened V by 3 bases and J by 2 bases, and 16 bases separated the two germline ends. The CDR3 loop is CASSPLSTVSQETQYF. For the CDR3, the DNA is TGTGCCAGCTCACCTCTGAGTACTGTCAGTCAAGAGACCCAGTACTTC. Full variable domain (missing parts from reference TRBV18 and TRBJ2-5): NAGVMQNPRHLVRRRGQEARLRCSPMKGHSHVYWYRQLPEEGLKFMVYLQKENIIDESGMPKERFSAEFPKEGPSILRIQQVVRGDSAAYFCASSPLSTVSQETQYFGPGTRLLVL.

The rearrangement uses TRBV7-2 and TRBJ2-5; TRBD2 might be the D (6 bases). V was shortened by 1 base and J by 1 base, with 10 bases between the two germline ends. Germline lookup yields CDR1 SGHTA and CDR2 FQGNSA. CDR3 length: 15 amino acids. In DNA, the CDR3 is TGTGCCAGCAGCTTAGAGGAGGGGCCCCAAGAGACCCAGTACTTC. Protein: CASSLEEGPQETQYF.

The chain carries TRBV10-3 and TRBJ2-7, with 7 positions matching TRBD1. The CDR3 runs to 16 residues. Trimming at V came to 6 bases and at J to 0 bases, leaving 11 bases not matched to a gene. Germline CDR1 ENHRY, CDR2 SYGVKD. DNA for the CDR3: TGTGCCATCAGCCTGGGACAGCTTAGGAGCTCCTACGAGCAGTACTTC. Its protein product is CAISLGQLRSSYEQYF.

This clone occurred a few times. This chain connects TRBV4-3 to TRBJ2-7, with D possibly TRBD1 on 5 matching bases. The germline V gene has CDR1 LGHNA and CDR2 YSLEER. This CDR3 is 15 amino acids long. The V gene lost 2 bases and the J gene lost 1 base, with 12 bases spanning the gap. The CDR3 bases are TGCGCCAGCAGCCAAAACGGTGCAGGGTCCTACGAGCAGTACTTC. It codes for CASSQNGAGSYEQYF.

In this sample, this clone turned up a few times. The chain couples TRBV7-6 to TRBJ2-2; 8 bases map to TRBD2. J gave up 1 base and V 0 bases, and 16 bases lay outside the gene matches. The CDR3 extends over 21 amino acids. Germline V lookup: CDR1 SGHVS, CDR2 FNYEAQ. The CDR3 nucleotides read TGTGCCAGCAGCTTAGCGCCGGCTAGCGGGCTCATCCTGGTGAACACCGGGGAGCTGTTTTTT. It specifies CASSLAPASGLILVNTGELFF. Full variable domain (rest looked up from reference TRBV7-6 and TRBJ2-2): GAGVSQSPRYKVTKRGQDVALRCDPISGHVSLYWYRQALGQGPEFLTYFNYEAQQDKSGLPNDRFSAERPEGSISTLTIQRTEQRDSAMYRCASSLAPASGLILVNTGELFFGEGSRLTVL.

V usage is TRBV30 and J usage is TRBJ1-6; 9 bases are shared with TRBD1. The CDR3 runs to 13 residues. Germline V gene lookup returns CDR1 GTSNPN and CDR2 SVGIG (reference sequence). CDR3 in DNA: TGTGCACTACAACAGGGGGCGGTTTCACCCCTCCACTTT. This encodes CALQQGAVSPLHF.

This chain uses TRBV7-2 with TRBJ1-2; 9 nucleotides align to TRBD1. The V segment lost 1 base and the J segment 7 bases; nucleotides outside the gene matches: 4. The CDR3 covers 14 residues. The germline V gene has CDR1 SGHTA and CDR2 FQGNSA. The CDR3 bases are TGTGCCAGCAGCTTAGGGACAGGGGTAGGTGGCTACACCTTC. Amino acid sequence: CASSLGTGVGGYTF.

In DNA, the CDR3 is TGTGCCAGCAGCCCACTAGCTTCCTACAATGAGCAGTTCTTC. It codes for CASSPLASYNEQFF. The chain uses TRBV7-2 and TRBJ2-1, with D possibly matching TRBD2 (6 bases). The length of the CDR3 is 14 residues. Trimming took off 5 bases at V and 1 base at J, with 9 bases between the two ends. Germline V gene lookup returns CDR1 SGHTA and CDR2 FQGNSA. Variable domain in full (rest from reference TRBV7-2 and TRBJ2-1): GAGVSQSPSNKVTEKGKDVELRCDPISGHTALYWYRQSLGQGLEFLIYFQGNSAPDKSGLPSDRFSAERTGGSVSTLTIQRTQQEDSAVYLCASSPLASYNEQFFGPGTRLTVL.